The 20 T cell receptor beta chains below come from one sample, sequenced in a study of radiotherapy plus CTLA-4 blockade in lung cancer. Measured with immunoSEQ multiplex PCR; TCRdb has only the in-frame clones, and not every one. The data contain roughly 69,000 clones, roughly three quarters of them seen just once; the ten biggest clones take up about 16%. Sequences were derived from peripheral blood, sampled from a patient treated with radiotherapy plus ipilimumab. These TCRs come from a human donor with non-small cell lung cancer whose response to radiotherapy plus ipilimumab could not be evaluated. Some clones in this sample may be carry-over from other donors' samples.

This clone has only a few counts. The chain employs TRBV6-6 and TRBJ1-1; 9 positions match TRBD1. The CDR3 totals 14 residues. CDR1 is MNHNY and CDR2 is SVGAGI in the germline V gene (reference sequence). V lost 8 bases and J lost 1; bases outside the gene matches: 5. DNA of the CDR3: TGTGCCAGCCTGGCGGGACAGGGGAACACTGAAGCTTTCTTT. Protein: CASLAGQGNTEAFF.

The V call is TRBV19, the J call TRBJ2-5; no firm D call. The V and J ends lost 3 bases and 5 bases respectively, with 7 bases between them. The CDR3 extends over 12 amino acids. The germline gives CDR1 LNHDA, CDR2 SQIVND (reference sequence). CDR3 in DNA: TGTGCCAGTAGTATGAGAGCGGAGACCCAGTACTTC. It codes for CASSMRAETQYF.

This rearrangement joins TRBV7-2 to TRBJ2-3; TRBD2 agrees at 12 bases. The CDR3 contains 16 residues. From germline, CDR1 is SGHTA and CDR2 FQGNSA. Losses at the gene ends were 1 base for V and 14 bases for J; bases not matched to a gene: 13. CDR3 nucleotide sequence: TGTGCCAGCAGCTTAGTCCAAGCCCTAGCGGGGGGGCCACCGTATTTT. This sequence encodes CASSLVQALAGGPPYF. Based on the CDR3 plus reference TRBV7-2 and TRBJ2-3, the full variable domain is GAGVSQSPSNKVTEKGKDVELRCDPISGHTALYWYRQSLGQGLEFLIYFQGNSAPDKSGLPSDRFSAERTGGSVSTLTIQRTQQEDSAVYLCASSLVQALAGGPPYFGPGTRLTVL.

This clone was observed a single time. The V and J genes are TRBV6-5 and TRBJ2-7; D is ambiguous. The CDR3 consists of 13 residues. Trimming took 6 bases from V and 2 from J, leaving 11 bases between them. Germline lookup yields CDR1 MNHEY and CDR2 SVGAGI. The CDR3 protein is CASSPAGAYEQYF. In DNA, the CDR3 is TGTGCCAGCAGCCCCGCCGGAGCCTACGAGCAGTACTTC.

This clone has just one count. V usage is TRBV27 and J usage is TRBJ2-7; D remains unclear. Trimming stripped 5 bases from V and 0 bases from J, with 8 bases between. The CDR3 extends over 13 amino acids. The germline V gene encodes CDR1 MNHEY and CDR2 SMNVEV (reference sequence). The CDR3 nucleotides are TGTGCCAGCAGTCCGACACGCTCCTACGAGCAGTACTTC. Its translation: CASSPTRSYEQYF.

The chain links TRBV27 to TRBJ2-6; perhaps TRBD2 as D (6 bases). Trimming stripped 7 bases from V and 1 base from J, with 11 bases between. The germline V gene encodes CDR1 MNHEY and CDR2 SMNVEV (reference sequence). This CDR3 spans 15 amino acids. The CDR3 protein is CASTRGSSGANVLTF. In DNA, the CDR3 is TGTGCCAGCACCCGGGGGTCTTCTGGGGCCAACGTCCTGACTTTC.

This chain uses TRBV6-6 with TRBJ2-2, with 7 positions matching TRBD1. This CDR3 region has 14 residues. Trimming cost V 6 bases and J 4 bases; bases outside gene matches: 5. Per the germline V gene, CDR1 is MNHNY and CDR2 is SVGAGI (reference sequence). DNA of the CDR3: TGTGCCAGCAGCGCGACAGGGCGCACCGGGGAGCTGTTTTTT. Translated: CASSATGRTGELFF.

This clone was seen only once. V gene TRBV7-6 combines with J gene TRBJ1-1; 7 nucleotides agree with TRBD1. CDR3 length: 14 amino acids. From germline, CDR1 is SGHVS and CDR2 FNYEAQ. After removal of 5 bases from V and 5 bases from J, the junction contained 8 bases not matched to a gene. CDR3 nucleotide sequence: TGTGCCAGCAGCAGATCATCAGGGGGGACTGAAGCTTTCTTT. Translating gives CASSRSSGGTEAFF.

V and J are TRBV5-1 and TRBJ1-2; D might be TRBD1 (6 bases). The CDR3 extends over 15 amino acids. V was shortened by 4 bases and J by 3 bases, with 16 bases between the two germline ends. Germline CDR1 is SGHRS and CDR2 is YFSETQ. The CDR3 spells CASSPTGTYYYGYTF. The DNA of the CDR3 is TGCGCCAGCAGCCCTACAGGGACCTACTACTATGGCTACACCTTC.

The chain uses TRBV7-2 and TRBJ2-5, with 8 bases that match TRBD1. The V gene's germline CDR1 is SGHTA and CDR2 FQGNSA. With 5 bases clipped from V and 7 bases from J, the junction kept 9 bases outside the gene matches. The CDR3 has 14 amino acids. In DNA form, the CDR3 reads TGTGCCAGCAGCGCCGGACAGGGCTTATGGACCCAGTACTTC. Amino acids: CASSAGQGLWTQYF.

The chain uses TRBV28 and TRBJ1-4; D not certain. Deletions cut 2 bases from V and 0 bases from J, with 7 bases between. The germline CDR1 and CDR2 sequences are MDHEN and SYDVKM. The CDR3 has 15 residues. Written as DNA, the CDR3 is TGTGCCAGCAGTTTACCGGGAGCAACTAATGAAAAACTGTTTTTT. It codes for CASSLPGATNEKLFF.

The CDR3 region is CASSLGGLGYEQYF. CDR3 nucleotides: TGTGCCAGCAGCTTGGGGGGGCTGGGCTACGAGCAGTACTTC. This chain uses TRBV5-6 with TRBJ2-7, with a possible D match to TRBD1 (6 bases). The CDR3 has 14 residues. Per the germline V gene, CDR1 is SGHDT and CDR2 is YYEEEE. Trimming took 0 bases from V and 3 from J, leaving 10 bases between them.

The rearrangement uses TRBV5-1 and TRBJ1-1; D may be TRBD1 (5 bases). Germline V gene data show CDR1 as SGHRS and CDR2 as YFSETQ. Trimming shortened V by 1 base and J by 7 bases, and 14 bases separated the two germline ends. The CDR3 loop spans 14 amino acids. The DNA of the CDR3 is TGCGCCAGCAGCTTGCGGGAGGGGAGGGTTGAAGCTTTCTTT. Protein product: CASSLREGRVEAFF.

This rearrangement joins TRBV6-5 to TRBJ1-2; 12 positions match TRBD1. Germline lookup yields CDR1 MNHEY and CDR2 SVGAGI. The CDR3 is 15 residues long. V gave up 5 bases and J gave up 6 bases; unmatched junction bases: 7. Here the CDR3 reads CASSTPGQGADGYTF. In nucleotides, the CDR3 is TGTGCCAGCAGTACTCCGGGACAGGGGGCGGATGGCTACACCTTC.

The CDR3 DNA sequence: TGCGCCAGCAGCGTGGCGGCGGGGTCAACTGAAGCTTTCTTT. Its translation: CASSVAAGSTEAFF. The rearrangement uses TRBV5-1 and TRBJ1-1; D is ambiguous. The CDR3 extends over 14 amino acids. V was cut by 4 bases and J by 5 bases, with 15 bases left in between. Germline CDR1 and CDR2: SGHRS and YFSETQ.

V usage is TRBV19 and J usage is TRBJ2-5; D is perhaps TRBD2 (7 bases). Germline lookup yields CDR1 LNHDA and CDR2 SQIVND (reference sequence). CDR3 length: 15 residues. Deletions cut 6 bases from V and 5 bases from J, with 19 bases between. In DNA, the CDR3 is TGTGCCAGTAGGGCTGGCGGGGGCGTTGGGGAGACCCAGTACTTC. Translated: CASRAGGGVGETQYF. Based on the CDR3 plus reference TRBV19 and TRBJ2-5, the full variable domain is DGGITQSPKYLFRKEGQNVTLSCEQNLNHDAMYWYRQDPGQGLRLIYYSQIVNDFQKGDIAEGYSVSREKKESFPLTVTSAQKNPTAFYLCASRAGGGVGETQYFGPGTRLLVL.

The chain joins TRBV28 to TRBJ1-2; D gene uncertain. Trimming stripped 5 bases from V and 6 bases from J, with 10 bases between. CDR1 MDHEN and CDR2 SYDVKM come from the germline V gene. The CDR3 is 12 residues long. CDR3 coding DNA: TGTGCCAGCAGTCGGATAGCGGATGGCTACACCTTC. Translating gives CASSRIADGYTF.

This sequence joins TRBV9 and TRBJ2-3; no clear D. The V gene lost 3 bases and the J gene lost 6 bases, with 5 bases spanning the gap. The germline V gene has CDR1 SGDLS and CDR2 YYNGEE. The CDR3 runs 11 residues. CDR3 in amino acids: CASSALDTQYF. CDR3 nucleotides: TGTGCCAGCAGCGCCTTGGATACGCAGTATTTT. The full variable domain, with the rest looked up from reference TRBV9 and TRBJ2-3, is DSGVTQTPKHLITATGQRVTLRCSPRSGDLSVYWYQQSLDQGLQFLIQYYNGEERAKGNILERFSAQQFPDLHSELNLSSLELGDSALYFCASSALDTQYFGPGTRLTVL.

V is TRBV28 and J is TRBJ2-7, with 9 bases lining up with TRBD1. Germline CDR1 and CDR2: MDHEN and SYDVKM. CDR3 length equals 15 residues. V lost 3 bases to trimming and J lost 7 bases; unmatched junction nucleotides: 10. Written as DNA, the CDR3 is TGTGCCAGCAGTTTCCGGACAGGGGCAATGAGGGAGCAGTACTTC. It translates to CASSFRTGAMREQYF.

This clone has a single count. This sequence joins TRBV9 and TRBJ2-7; the match to TRBD2 covers 12 bases. In germline, CDR1 is SGDLS, CDR2 YYNGEE. There are 14 residues in the CDR3. After removal of 3 bases from V and 6 bases from J, the junction contained 4 bases not matched to a gene. CDR3 in amino acids: CASSGAGLAGEQYF. The CDR3 DNA reads TGTGCCAGCAGCGGAGCGGGACTAGCGGGCGAGCAGTACTTC.